This T cell receptor (beta chain) was captured in a study of CD8+CD57+ T cells in acquired aplastic anemia (dated by TCRdb to 2016 to 2019). Turning to the overall study: DNA extracted from sorted CD4+ and CD8+ cells had a mean of roughly 3.3 ug, with a range of roughly 0.18 to 27.4 ug. Healthy donor samples averaged around 9.8 million reads for CD4+ and roughly 11 million for CD8+ cells. Here is what the overall study found, with its caveats: Roughly 30 CD8+ CDR3 sequences were shared between patients and controls but appeared highly expressed in patients and within their immunodominant clones. CD8+ Simpson's diversity did not differ significantly between patients and healthy controls (P=0.060).

This clonotype was detected ten times or more. Its antigen is still unknown. There are no base qualities to consult, and no much larger clone falls within one base. TCR repertoires of sorted CD4+ and CD8+ blood T cells from severe aplastic anemia patients and healthy subjects were deep-sequenced in the study. Ficoll-Paque density gradient centrifugation was used to isolate peripheral blood mononuclear cells. CD4+ and CD8+ T cells were sorted by FACS or magnetic beads before DNA extraction. TCR beta VDJ combination and CDR3 sequence profiling used genomic DNA as the template. TCR repertoire sequencing was run on an Illumina HiSeq 2000. As for how the authors treated the data: TRBV/TRBJ rearrangement plots, CDR3 size and DJ length profiles, and Simpson's diversity index were used to assess repertoires. The immunodominant clone was defined as the most abundant DNA sequence in deep sequencing data. CDR3 amino acid sequences were checked for sharing across subjects and were also compared against the VDJdb database and published repertoires. The public reads were run again by TCRdb, first through fastp at Q25 and then through MiXCR, and only productive beta chains were kept. One record per CDR3 amino acid sequence lists the most common genes and DNA. None of the V and J calls come from the authors' own analysis; TCRdb made them. The sample has about 160,000 distinct CDR3 sequences on record, 35% to 55% of them singletons. Clones ranked in the top ten supply around 0.96% of the sample.

This TCR was recovered from a human donor in good health. The sample taken for sequencing was sorted CD4+, CD8+, or CD8+CD57+ T cells (not recorded which) from PBMCs.

The nucleotide sequence reads as follows: TGCGCCAGCAGCGGAGGGACTAGCGGGGGAACTTACGAGCAGTACTTC. This codes for CASSGGTSGGTYEQYF. The V gene is TRBV5-1 and the J gene is TRBJ2-7, with TRBD2 matching 14 junction bases. The germline V gene provides CDR1 SGHRS and CDR2 YFSETQ. The CDR3 covers 16 residues, taking in both the cysteine and the phenylalanine. The entry retains the CDR3 DNA only, 48 bases that are in frame from base 1. For this chain, trimming is 4 bases at the V end and 4 bases at the J end, and the number of junction bases without a gene match is 7.